Sequencing of this TCR beta chain was carried out in a study of Ad26.COV2.S vaccination and SARS-CoV-2 variants. Study-level background: Ad26.COV2.S given intramuscularly, once or twice 56 days apart. Overall study findings and caveats: In TCR breadth and depth analyses, total T cell responses may have been underestimated.

With respect to this clone: Antigen specificity is unknown.

The ends lost 6 bases at V and 5 bases at J; junction bases unmatched: 12. The germline gives CDR1 SGDLS, CDR2 YYNGEE. The CDR3 contains 16 residues. The sample's treatment: approximately 18 received Ad26.COV2.S at low or high dose, single or two shots; 5 received placebo; per-sample allocation not given. Samples were taken on day 63 after the first vaccine or placebo injection. Donor was an adult aged 18-55 years in Boston. The repertoire was sequenced with immunoSEQ multiplex PCR; TCRdb's copy has only in-frame clones and lacks some. The data show some 390,000 clones, approximately 90% seen once. The rearrangement uses TRBV9 and TRBJ2-5; 11 bases align to TRBD2. Sequences were derived from peripheral blood, sampled in a trial of Ad26.COV2.S vaccine versus placebo. The sequence derives from a person aged 18-60 years who received the Ad26.COV2.S COVID-19 vaccine or a placebo. The CDR3 coding sequence is TGTGCCAGCAACGGAATTAGCGGGGGGGCCGGTGAGACCCAGTACTTC. Protein: CASNGISGGAGETQYF.